The sequence of this T cell receptor (beta chain) was determined in a study of blood T cell repertoires in COVID-19. Study at large: PBMCs, B-cell-depleted T cells, or T cells were the source of the cDNA or gDNA that made up the material.

Donors were grouped by their self-reported clinical history. Germline V gene lookup returns CDR1 SGHAT and CDR2 FQNNGV. CDR3 length: 12 amino acids. The ends were cut back, 8 bases at V and 0 bases at J, with 5 bases in the middle. Assay used: immunoSEQ multiplex PCR; TCRdb lists only in-frame clones, some missing. Of 200,000 to 250,000 clones listed, approximately 80% are singletons. The J gene is TRBJ2-1, the V gene TRBV11-2; D is possibly TRBD1 (5 bases). Sequences were obtained from PBMCs or T cells enriched from blood (not recorded which). The TCR comes from a woman aged 55-70 years who had recovered from COVID-19. CDR3 in DNA: TGTGCCAGCGGGGCCTCCTACAATGAGCAGTTCTTC. It translates to CASGASYNEQFF.